The clone carrying this TCR beta chain was seen only a few times. Its target is unknown. Germline V gene sequence: CDR1 KGHSH, CDR2 LQKENI. The CDR3 covers 14 residues. The V gene end was trimmed by 5 bases and the J gene end by 3 bases; junction bases not matched to a gene: 3. This sample was included in a study of T cell repertoires in cytomegalovirus infection. Looking at the study overall: HLA-B-restricted CMV epitopes that are well studied were used alongside recently identified HLA-C-restricted ones. CMV infection plus the matching HLA type was flagged by public TCR beta signatures.

In TCRdb, the reads were re-called with MiXCR into one record per CDR3 protein. The sample records about 700,000 distinct CDR3 sequences, around a third being singletons. The J gene is TRBJ2-7, the V gene TRBV18, with 11 bases aligning to TRBD1. Sequencing was performed on cultured PBMCs, taken from culture after CMV antigen stimulation. The source of this sequence is a human donor in good health (CMV status not recorded). Some clones in this sample may be carry-over from other donors' samples. The CDR3 here is CASSAGQGVYEQYF. The CDR3 nucleotides are TGTGCCAGCTCAGCGGGACAGGGGGTCTACGAGCAGTACTTC.